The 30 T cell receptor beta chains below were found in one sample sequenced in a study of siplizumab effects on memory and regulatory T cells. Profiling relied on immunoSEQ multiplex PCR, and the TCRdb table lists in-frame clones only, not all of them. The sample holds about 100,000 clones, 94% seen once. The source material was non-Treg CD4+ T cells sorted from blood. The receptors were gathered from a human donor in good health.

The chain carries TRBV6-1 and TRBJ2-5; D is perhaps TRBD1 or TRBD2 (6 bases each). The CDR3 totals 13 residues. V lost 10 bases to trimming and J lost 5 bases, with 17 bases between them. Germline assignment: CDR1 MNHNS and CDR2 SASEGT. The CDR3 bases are TGTGCCACCCGGACAGCAGGAGGGGAGACCCAGTACTTC. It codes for CATRTAGGETQYF.

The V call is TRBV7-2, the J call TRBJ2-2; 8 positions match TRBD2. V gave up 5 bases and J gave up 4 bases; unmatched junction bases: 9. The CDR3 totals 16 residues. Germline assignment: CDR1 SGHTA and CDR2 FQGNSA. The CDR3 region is CASSLAGGVITGELFF. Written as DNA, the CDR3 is TGTGCCAGCAGCCTCGCGGGGGGCGTTATCACCGGGGAGCTGTTTTTT.

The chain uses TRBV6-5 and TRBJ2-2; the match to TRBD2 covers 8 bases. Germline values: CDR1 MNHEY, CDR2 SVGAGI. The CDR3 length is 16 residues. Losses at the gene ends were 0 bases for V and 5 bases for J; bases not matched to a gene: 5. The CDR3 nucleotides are TGTGCCAGCAGTTACTCGAGGGCTAGCGGGACCGGGGAGCTGTTTTTT. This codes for CASSYSRASGTGELFF.

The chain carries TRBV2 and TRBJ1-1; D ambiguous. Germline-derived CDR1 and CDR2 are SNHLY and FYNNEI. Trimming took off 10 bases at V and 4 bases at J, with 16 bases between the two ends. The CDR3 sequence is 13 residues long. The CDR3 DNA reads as TGTGCCACTTCGCGATTCGGGATCACTGAAGCTTTCTTT. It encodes CATSRFGITEAFF. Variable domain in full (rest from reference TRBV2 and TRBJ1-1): EPEVTQTPSHQVTQMGQEVILRCVPISNHLYFYWYRQILGQKVEFLVSFYNNEISEKSEIFDDQFSVERPDGSNFTLKIRSTKLEDSAMYFCATSRFGITEAFFGQGTRLTVV.

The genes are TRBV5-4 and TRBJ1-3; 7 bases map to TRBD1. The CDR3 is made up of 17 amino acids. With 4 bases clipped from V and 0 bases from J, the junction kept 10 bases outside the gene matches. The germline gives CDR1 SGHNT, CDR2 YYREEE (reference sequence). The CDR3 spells CASSPPPDRVSGNTIYF. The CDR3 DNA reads TGTGCCAGCAGCCCGCCACCAGACAGGGTCTCTGGAAACACCATATATTTT.

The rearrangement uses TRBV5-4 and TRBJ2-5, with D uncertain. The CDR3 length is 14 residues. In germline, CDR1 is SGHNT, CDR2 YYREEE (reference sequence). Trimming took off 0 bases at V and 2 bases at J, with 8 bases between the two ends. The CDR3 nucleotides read TGTGCCAGCAGCTTGGTGGCAGCGCAAGAGACCCAGTACTTC. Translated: CASSLVAAQETQYF.

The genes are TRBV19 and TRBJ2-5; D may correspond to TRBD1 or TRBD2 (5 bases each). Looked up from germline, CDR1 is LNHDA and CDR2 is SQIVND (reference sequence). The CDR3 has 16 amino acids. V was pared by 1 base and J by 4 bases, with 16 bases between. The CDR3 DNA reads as TGTGCCAGTAGTATAGTGGGACCCCCGAGTGGAGAGACCCAGTACTTC. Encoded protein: CASSIVGPPSGETQYF.

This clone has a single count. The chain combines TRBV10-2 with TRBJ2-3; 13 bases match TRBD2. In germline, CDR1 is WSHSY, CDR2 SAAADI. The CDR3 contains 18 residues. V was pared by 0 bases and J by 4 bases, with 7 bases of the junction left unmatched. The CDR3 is CASSESRLAGGRADTQYF. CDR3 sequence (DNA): TGCGCCAGCAGTGAGTCTAGACTAGCGGGAGGAAGAGCAGATACGCAGTATTTT.

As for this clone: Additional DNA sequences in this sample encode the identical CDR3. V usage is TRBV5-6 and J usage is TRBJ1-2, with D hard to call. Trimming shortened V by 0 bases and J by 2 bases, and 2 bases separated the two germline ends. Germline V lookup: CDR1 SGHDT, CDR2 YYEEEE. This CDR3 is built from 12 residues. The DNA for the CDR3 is TGTGCCAGCAGCTTGGTCAACTATGGCTACACCTTC. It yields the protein CASSLVNYGYTF.

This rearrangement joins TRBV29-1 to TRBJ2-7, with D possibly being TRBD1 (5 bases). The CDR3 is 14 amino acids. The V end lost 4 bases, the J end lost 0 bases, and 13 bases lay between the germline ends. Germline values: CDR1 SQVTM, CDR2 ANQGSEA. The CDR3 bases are TGCAGCGTTGTTGAACAGGCCGACTCCTACGAGCAGTACTTC. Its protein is CSVVEQADSYEQYF.

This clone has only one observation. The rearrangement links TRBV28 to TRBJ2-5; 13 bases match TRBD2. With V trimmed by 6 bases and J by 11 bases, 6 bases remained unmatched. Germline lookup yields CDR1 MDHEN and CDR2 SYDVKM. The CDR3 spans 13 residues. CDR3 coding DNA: TGTGCCAGCAGGACTAGCGGGAGGTCTAAGCAGTACTTC. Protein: CASRTSGRSKQYF.

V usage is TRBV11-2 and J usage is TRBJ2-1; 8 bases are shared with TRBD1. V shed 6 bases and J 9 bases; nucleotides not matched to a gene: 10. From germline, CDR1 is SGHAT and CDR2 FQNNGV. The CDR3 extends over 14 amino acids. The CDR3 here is CASSDGRGRSEQFF. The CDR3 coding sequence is TGTGCCAGCAGTGATGGCAGGGGGCGCAGTGAGCAGTTCTTC.

Here the CDR3 DNA reads TGTGCCATCGCCCGGGACAGGAACACTGAAGCTTTCTTT. It translates to CAIARDRNTEAFF. The rearrangement joins TRBV7-9 to TRBJ1-1, with TRBD1 matching 7 bases. With 10 bases clipped from V and 1 base from J, the junction kept 6 bases outside the gene matches. CDR1 and CDR2 (germline): SEHNR, FQNEAQ (reference sequence). The CDR3 is 13 amino acids.

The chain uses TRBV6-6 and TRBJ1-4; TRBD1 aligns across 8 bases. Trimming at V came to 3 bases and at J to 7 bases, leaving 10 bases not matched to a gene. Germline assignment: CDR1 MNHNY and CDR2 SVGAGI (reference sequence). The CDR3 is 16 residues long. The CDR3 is CASSYNQGQGFEKLFF. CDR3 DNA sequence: TGTGCCAGCAGTTATAACCAAGGACAGGGTTTTGAAAAACTGTTTTTT.

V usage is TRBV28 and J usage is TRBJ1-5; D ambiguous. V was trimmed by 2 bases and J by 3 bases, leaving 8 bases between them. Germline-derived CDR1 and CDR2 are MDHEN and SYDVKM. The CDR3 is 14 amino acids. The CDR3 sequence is CASSLTSINQPQHF. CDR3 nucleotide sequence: TGTGCCAGCAGTTTAACGTCCATCAATCAGCCCCAGCATTTT.

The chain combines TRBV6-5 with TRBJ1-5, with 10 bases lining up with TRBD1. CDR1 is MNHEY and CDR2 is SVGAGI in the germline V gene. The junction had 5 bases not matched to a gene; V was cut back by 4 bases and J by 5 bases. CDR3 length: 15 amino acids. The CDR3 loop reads CASSSTGGWDQPQHF. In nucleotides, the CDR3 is TGTGCCAGCAGTTCGACAGGGGGCTGGGATCAGCCCCAGCATTTT.

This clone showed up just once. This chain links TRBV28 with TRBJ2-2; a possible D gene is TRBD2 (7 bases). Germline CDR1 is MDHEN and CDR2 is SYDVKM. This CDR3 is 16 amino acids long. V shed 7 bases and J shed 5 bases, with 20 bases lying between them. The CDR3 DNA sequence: TGTGCCAGCACTAGCCCGGCGGGGGCAAGAACCGGGGAGCTGTTTTTT. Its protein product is CASTSPAGARTGELFF.

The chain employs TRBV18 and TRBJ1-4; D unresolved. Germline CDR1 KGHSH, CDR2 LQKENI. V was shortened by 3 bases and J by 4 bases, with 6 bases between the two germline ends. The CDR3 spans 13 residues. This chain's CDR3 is CASSPTLNEKLFF. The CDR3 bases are TGTGCCAGCTCACCGACCCTTAATGAAAAACTGTTTTTT.

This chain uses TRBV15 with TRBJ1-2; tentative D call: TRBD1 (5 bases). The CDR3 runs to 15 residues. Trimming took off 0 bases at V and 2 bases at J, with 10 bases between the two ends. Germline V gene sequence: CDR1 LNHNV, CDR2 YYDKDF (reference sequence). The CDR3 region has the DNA TGTGCCACCAGCAGAGAACGGGGGAGGAACTATGGCTACACCTTC. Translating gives CATSRERGRNYGYTF.

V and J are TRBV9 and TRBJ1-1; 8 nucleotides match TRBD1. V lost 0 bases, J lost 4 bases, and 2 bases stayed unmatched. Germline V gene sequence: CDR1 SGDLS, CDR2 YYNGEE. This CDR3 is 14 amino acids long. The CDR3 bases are TGTGCCAGCAGCGTAGTGGACAGGGCCACTGAAGCTTTCTTT. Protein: CASSVVDRATEAFF.

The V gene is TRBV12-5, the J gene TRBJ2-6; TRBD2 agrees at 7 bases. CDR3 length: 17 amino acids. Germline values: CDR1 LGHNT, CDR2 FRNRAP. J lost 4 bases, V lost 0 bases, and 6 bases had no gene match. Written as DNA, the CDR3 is TGTGCTAGTGGTTTGGTAAGGGAGGGGACGGGGGCCAACGTCCTGACTTTC. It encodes CASGLVREGTGANVLTF.

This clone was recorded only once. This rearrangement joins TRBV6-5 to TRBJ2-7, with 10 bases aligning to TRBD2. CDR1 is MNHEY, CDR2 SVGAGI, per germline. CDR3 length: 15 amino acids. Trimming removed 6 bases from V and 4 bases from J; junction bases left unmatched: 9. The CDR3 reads CASSPPLAGVYEQYF. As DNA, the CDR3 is TGTGCCAGCAGCCCCCCCCTAGCGGGAGTGTACGAGCAGTACTTC.

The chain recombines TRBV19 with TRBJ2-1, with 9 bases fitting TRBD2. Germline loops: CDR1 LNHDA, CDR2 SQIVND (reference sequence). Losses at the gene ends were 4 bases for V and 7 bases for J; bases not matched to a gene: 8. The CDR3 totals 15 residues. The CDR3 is CASSKGLAEGNEQFF. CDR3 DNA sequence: TGTGCCAGTAGTAAGGGACTAGCCGAAGGGAATGAGCAGTTCTTC.

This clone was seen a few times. In DNA, the CDR3 is TGTGCCTGGAGGGGGGGGACATTGGAGACCCAGTACTTC. It encodes CAWRGGTLETQYF. This chain links TRBV30 with TRBJ2-5; tentatively, D is TRBD2 (7 bases). Germline V gene lookup returns CDR1 GTSNPN and CDR2 SVGIG (reference sequence). V was trimmed by 3 bases and J by 5 bases, leaving 13 bases between them. This CDR3 is built from 13 residues.

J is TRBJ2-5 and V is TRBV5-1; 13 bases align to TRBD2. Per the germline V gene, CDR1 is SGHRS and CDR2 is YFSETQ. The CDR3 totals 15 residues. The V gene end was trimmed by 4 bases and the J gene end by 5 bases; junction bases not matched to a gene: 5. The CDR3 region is CASSRTSGSGETQYF. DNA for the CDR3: TGCGCCAGCAGCAGGACTAGCGGGAGTGGGGAGACCCAGTACTTC.

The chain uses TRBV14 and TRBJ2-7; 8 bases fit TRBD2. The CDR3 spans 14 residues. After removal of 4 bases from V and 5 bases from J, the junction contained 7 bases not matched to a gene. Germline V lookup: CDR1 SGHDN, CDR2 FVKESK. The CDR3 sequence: CASSPLGLANEQYF. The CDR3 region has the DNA TGTGCCAGCAGCCCCCTAGGACTAGCCAACGAGCAGTACTTC.

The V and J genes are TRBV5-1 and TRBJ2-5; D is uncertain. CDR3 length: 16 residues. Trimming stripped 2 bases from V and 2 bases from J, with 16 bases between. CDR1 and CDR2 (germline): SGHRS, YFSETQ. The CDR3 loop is CASSFIPATLQETQYF. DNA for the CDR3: TGCGCCAGCAGCTTTATCCCCGCCACACTACAAGAGACCCAGTACTTC.

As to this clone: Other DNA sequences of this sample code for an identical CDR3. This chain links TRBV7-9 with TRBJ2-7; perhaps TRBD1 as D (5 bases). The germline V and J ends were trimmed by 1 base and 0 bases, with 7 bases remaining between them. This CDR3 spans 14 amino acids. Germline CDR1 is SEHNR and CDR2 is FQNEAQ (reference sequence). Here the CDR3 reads CASSLGQSSYEQYF. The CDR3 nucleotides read TGTGCCAGCAGCTTAGGACAGTCCTCCTACGAGCAGTACTTC.

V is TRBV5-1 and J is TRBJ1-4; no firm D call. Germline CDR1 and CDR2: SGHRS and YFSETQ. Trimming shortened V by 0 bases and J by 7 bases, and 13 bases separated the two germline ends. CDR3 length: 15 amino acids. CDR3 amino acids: CASSLEGDTVEKLFF. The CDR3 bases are TGCGCCAGCAGCTTGGAGGGCGACACGGTTGAAAAACTGTTTTTT.

In DNA form, the CDR3 reads TGTGCCTGTACGGACAGGCCCGGCTCCTACGAGCAGTACTTC. Translating gives CACTDRPGSYEQYF. The chain joins TRBV30 to TRBJ2-7, with 7 bases matching TRBD1. J was trimmed by 0 bases and V by 6 bases; bases with no gene match: 8. CDR3 length: 14 amino acids. Germline V CDR1 and CDR2: GTSNPN, SVGIG (reference sequence).